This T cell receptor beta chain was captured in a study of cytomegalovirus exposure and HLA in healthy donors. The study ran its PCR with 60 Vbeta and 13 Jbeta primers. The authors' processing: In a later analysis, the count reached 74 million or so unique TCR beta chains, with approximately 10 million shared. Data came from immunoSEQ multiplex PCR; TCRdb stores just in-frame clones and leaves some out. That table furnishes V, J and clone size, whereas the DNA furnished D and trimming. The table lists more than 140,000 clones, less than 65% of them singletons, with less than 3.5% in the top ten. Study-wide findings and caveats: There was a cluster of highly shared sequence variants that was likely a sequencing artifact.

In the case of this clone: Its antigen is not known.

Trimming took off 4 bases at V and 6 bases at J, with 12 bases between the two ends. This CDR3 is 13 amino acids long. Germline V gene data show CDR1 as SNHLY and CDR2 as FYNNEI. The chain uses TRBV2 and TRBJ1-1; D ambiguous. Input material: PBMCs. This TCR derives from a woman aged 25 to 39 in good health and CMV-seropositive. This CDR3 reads CASSGEASAEAFF. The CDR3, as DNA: TGTGCCAGCAGTGGGGAGGCCTCCGCTGAAGCTTTCTTT.